This T cell receptor beta chain was profiled in a study of cytomegalovirus exposure and HLA in healthy donors (dated by TCRdb to 2015 to 2018). The study in broad terms: An earlier analysis of under 600 of the donors reported about 250 Gb of sequence data and 117 million unique TCR beta sequences from 150 million to 200 million T cells. Roughly five DR-DQ haplotypes were handled as single units for association and clustering because linkage in the cohort was strong. Typing coverage varied by locus: roughly 629-640 donors for A, B, C, DRB1 and DQB1; around 560 for DQA1; over 600 for DPA1; 450 to 480 for DPB1. In the later analysis, no new phenotypic data were used to find candidate immune exposures; instead, reliance was placed on TCR beta sequences and their occurrence across donors. A separate validation cohort of roughly 110 different subjects was used in addition to the roughly 640-subject first cohort. A later analysis re-analyzed previously published TCR beta repertoires from 660 or so donors and added high-resolution HLA genotyping to study TCR occurrence patterns. The study aimed to test whether signatures of past pathogen exposure could be identified by cataloging public T cell receptors. An earlier analysis of fewer than 700 of the donors applied high-throughput TCR beta sequencing to assess whether each TCR beta V gene segment acted as functional or pseudogenic. The T cell repertoires of some 700 subjects were profiled by immunosequencing and related to cytomegalovirus serostatus. Among about 390 genotyped donors of the cohort, an average of 235,054 unique TCR beta nucleotide sequences were sequenced per donor, roughly 18% of them non-productive. Approximately 310 gigabases of sequencing data and approximately 85 million unique TCR sequences were included in an early release covering under 650 HLA-typed donors. Alongside the repertoire data, information on donor age, sex, ethnicity and CMV serostatus was compiled. HLA typing covered class I and class II loci at four-digit resolution. The study combined high-throughput TCR immunosequencing, statistical association of individual TCRs with disease status, and machine learning to predict cytomegalovirus infection status. Of the 300 to 450 genotyped donors, approximately 81% were placed in the genetic ancestry cluster associated with self-reported Caucasian donors. All discovery cohort repertoires had been generated on a single sequencing platform. In a later genetic analysis, genome-wide SNP genotypes for about 55% of the roughly 670 donors were used, and that subset was treated as a discovery cohort. What the research found in general, with its limitations: Roughly uniform sequencing depth across donors was assumed in presence/absence analyses, although this assumption may not hold. According to a later analysis, parvovirus B19, influenza, CMV and Epstein-Barr virus appeared linked to several top co-occurrence clusters. Correlated functional status among segregating V segments might reflect linkage disequilibrium, but an unknown experimental factor could not be ruled out. A further reported finding was that TCR beta sequences accurately predicted the HLA-A and HLA-B alleles for most subjects in the first cohort. An association between a missense DCLRE1C variant and V-gene and J-gene trimming of TCR beta chains was found in a later genetic analysis and replicated in an independent cohort. The sequencing pipeline was judged likely to have produced a cluster of highly shared sequence variants as a technical artifact. HLA typing was unavailable for some donors at each locus, so association tests used only the typed subset. Roughly 15 rarely observed V segments, including chromosome 9 orphons, were excluded from the earlier analysis of some 590 of the donors because counts were too low. Immune exposure information for the cohort was limited to CMV serostatus. The study listed 164 TCR beta chains as associated with cytomegalovirus. Across donors, most TCR sequences were observed very rarely, whereas some public TCRs were present in many individuals. An earlier analysis of approximately 590 of the donors showed that most TCR beta V segments appeared in productive rearrangements either about 87% or about 30% of the time, which broadly matched IMGT annotations. In vitro tests confirmed that three of the cytomegalovirus-associated TCR beta chains recognize cytomegalovirus antigens. In a later analysis, HLA-associated TCR beta chains showed more clonal expansion and lower generation probabilities than non-associated chains that were equally common. Compared with the approximately 720-donor mean, donors in an Asian-associated ancestry cluster had fewer N-insertions in productive TCRs, according to a later genetic analysis. It was suggested by the authors that the approach could potentially be generalized to other disease states and immunological phenotypes. Specific HLA alleles were associated with 15,000 to 20,000 TCR beta sequences at a false discovery rate of 0.05 in a later analysis. Because the 87-base-pair reads could not distinguish some IMGT-functional V segments, including TRBV6-2 and TRBV6-3, those segments were excluded. When HLA alleles, especially DR and DQ, strongly co-occurred, attributing TCR associations to individual alleles was difficult. A later analysis found that TCR association rates varied across HLA loci, with DRB1 alleles showing the most associated TCRs and HLA-C alleles the fewest. Only TCR beta chains were sequenced in this cohort, and the absence of alpha or paired-chain data limited detectable features. The classifier was reported to diagnose cytomegalovirus status with high specificity and sensitivity in both the original and validation cohorts. Most CMV-associated TCR beta chains appeared to be HLA-restricted in a later analysis, and the HLA associations seemed to be driven largely by CMV exposure.

As regards this clone: No cognate antigen has been identified for it. Within one base of it there is no much larger clone, and no base qualities were kept. Other DNA sequences from this sample encode an identical CDR3 as well.

Library preparation employed the immunoSEQ multiplex PCR assay. A mixture of 60 forward primers for TCR Vbeta segments and 13 reverse primers for TCR Jbeta segments was used in the multiplex PCR. The CDR3 region of rearranged TCR beta genes was amplified from genomic DNA with a multiplex PCR assay. The amplified TCR beta libraries were sequenced on the Illumina HiSeq System as 87-base-pair reads. The published analysis was carried out like this. In a later analysis, approximately 74 million unique TCR beta chains were counted across the roughly 670 repertoires, and approximately 9.9 million of these chains were shared by at least two donors. Raw reads were error-corrected and collapsed into unique sequences with a nearest-neighbor algorithm that merged closely related sequences to remove PCR and sequencing errors. CDR3 sequences were aligned to IMGT reference sequences to assign V, D and J gene segments. For a sequence to be retained, at least a six-nucleotide match to both a V gene segment and a J gene segment was required. Rearrangements were called productive when the CDR3 lacked stop codons and stayed in frame with V and J; all others were non-productive. CDR3 was defined by IMGT convention, running from the second conserved V-encoded cysteine to the conserved J-encoded phenylalanine. Sequences without an unambiguous match to a single V gene segment were excluded from the earlier analysis of about 640 of the donors. An earlier analysis of some 610 of the donors called V segments functional above 56.7% productive rearrangements and segregating when the between-donor standard deviation exceeded 5%. A statistical classification framework was built to diagnose cytomegalovirus status from the catalog of TCR beta chain sequences. In a later analysis, V and J genes were assigned by comparing TCR nucleotide sequences against IMGT/GENE-DB human TR gene sequences. The TCRdist pipeline was used in a later analysis to assign CDR3 sequences and most-parsimonious VDJ recombination scenarios. In a later analysis, each TCR beta chain was defined by its CDR3 amino acid sequence together with its V-gene family, and reads lacking a unique V-gene family were excluded. In a later analysis, a few hundred highly shared, low-generation-probability nucleotide sequences were removed to address suspected cross-contamination and a sequencing artifact. For each public chain, a later analysis derived a clonal expansion index from normalized ranks of inferred template counts within each repertoire. Generation probabilities in a later analysis came from a VDJ recombination model fitted to out-of-frame rearrangements, and those results were checked against IGoR. Hypergeometric tests were used in a later analysis to score TCR-TCR, TCR-HLA and TCR-CMV co-occurrence, with a repertoire-size bias correction applied to the TCR pairs. False discovery rates were estimated in a later analysis by permuting HLA or CMV assignments 20 times. A later analysis grouped co-occurring TCRs with DBSCAN, adding TCRdist sequence similarity when clustering within HLA-allele-positive subsets. For co-occurrence clustering, repertoires with fewer than 30,000 or more than 120,000 public chains were excluded, along with five repertoires with anomalous nucleotide sharing. TCRdb holds this immuneACCESS table with in-frame rearrangements only. Some clones are missing; in checked studies, unresolved V genes explain under half, and the rest has no known cause. For V, J and clone size, that table is used; D and trimming come from the DNA. Recorded for this sample are 250,000 or so clones; about 90% of them occurred a single time. The ten largest clones take up 1.7% of the sample.

The CDR3 numbers 14 residues from cysteine through phenylalanine. Left in the record is the CDR3 DNA by itself, 42 bases read in frame from the first base. In the germline V gene (reference sequence), CDR1 corresponds to MNHEY and CDR2 to SMNVEV. A distance of 7 bases separates the germline ends of V and J, which lose 2 bases and 0 bases respectively. The cohort comprised approximately 700 healthy bone marrow donors. Cohort members were all nominally healthy when sampled, although unrecorded immune exposures were likely present. The donor was CMV seronegative and was included in the group of a few hundred seronegative cohort members. A peripheral blood sample was provided by each donor, and peripheral blood mononuclear cells were used for TCR beta sequencing. Genomic DNA was extracted from the blood cell samples with the Qiagen DNeasy Blood Extraction Kit.

The sequence is built from TRBV27 and TRBJ1-1, with a weak D call of TRBD1 (5 bases match). The receptor's source is a girl aged 2 to 9 in good health and CMV-seronegative. The specimen was PBMCs. The CDR3 amino acid sequence is: CASSLTGMNTEAFF. DNA sequence: TGTGCCAGCAGTTTAACAGGTATGAACACTGAAGCTTTCTTT.